This T cell receptor beta chain was profiled in a study of T cells in Graves' hyperthyroidism and ophthalmopathy. Regarding the study as a whole: Ophthalmopathy got predicted by the model a median 6.5 months before its onset. Expanded thyroid clonotypes (above 0.001) were mostly also found in blood.

There are many counts of this clonotype. Its antigen is undetermined. Germline CDR1 is GTSNPN and CDR2 is SVGIG (reference sequence). V dropped 3 bases and J dropped 6 bases, with 14 bases sitting between them. The CDR3 consists of 14 residues. Clinical symptoms, serum thyroxine, TRAb, thyroid ultrasound and orbital computed tomography established diagnosis. Regions amplified from RNA transcripts were the TCR beta CDR3 regions. TCR CDR3 underwent first-round RT-PCR with the HTBI primer set. TCRdb fed the multiplex PCR reads into MiXCR, producing one record per CDR3 protein. This table holds more than 350,000 distinct CDR3 sequences, over 12% found once.

This chain uses TRBV30 with TRBJ2-2; the D is unclear. The source of this sequence is a woman aged 60 to 75 with Graves' ophthalmopathy. Sequencing was done on a sample of blood. The DNA for the CDR3 is TGTGCCTGGAGCACAACCGACCCACCCGGGGAGCTGTTTTTT. This sequence encodes CAWSTTDPPGELFF.